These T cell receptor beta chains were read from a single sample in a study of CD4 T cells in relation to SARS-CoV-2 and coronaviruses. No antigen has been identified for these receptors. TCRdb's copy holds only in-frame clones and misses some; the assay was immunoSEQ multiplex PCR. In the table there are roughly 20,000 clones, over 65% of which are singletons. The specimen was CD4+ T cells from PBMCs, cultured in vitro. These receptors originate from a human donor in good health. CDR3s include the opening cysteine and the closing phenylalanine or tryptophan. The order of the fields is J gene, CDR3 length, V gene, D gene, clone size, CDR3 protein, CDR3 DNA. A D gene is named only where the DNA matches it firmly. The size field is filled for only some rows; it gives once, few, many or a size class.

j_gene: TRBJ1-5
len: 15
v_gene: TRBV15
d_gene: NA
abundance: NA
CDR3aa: CATSRGTESNQPQHF
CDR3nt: TGTGCCACCAGCCGCGGGACGGAGAGCAATCAGCCCCAGCATTTT

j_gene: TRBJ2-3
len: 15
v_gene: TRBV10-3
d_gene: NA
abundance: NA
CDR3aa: CAISESVAGTATQYF
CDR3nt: TGTGCCATCAGTGAGTCGGTTGCGGGGACGGCCACGCAGTATTTT

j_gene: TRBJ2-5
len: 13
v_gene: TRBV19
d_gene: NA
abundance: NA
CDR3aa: CASSIELTETQYF
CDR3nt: TGTGCCAGTAGTATAGAGTTGACAGAGACCCAGTACTTC

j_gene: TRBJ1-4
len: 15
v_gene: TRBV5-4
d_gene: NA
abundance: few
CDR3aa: CASSLAGRRNEKLFF
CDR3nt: TGTGCCAGCAGCTTGGCCGGTAGAAGAAATGAAAAACTGTTTTTT

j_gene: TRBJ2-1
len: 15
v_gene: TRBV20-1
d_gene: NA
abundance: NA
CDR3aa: CSASFRERSYNEQFF
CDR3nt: TGCAGTGCTAGTTTTCGGGAGAGGTCCTACAATGAGCAGTTCTTC

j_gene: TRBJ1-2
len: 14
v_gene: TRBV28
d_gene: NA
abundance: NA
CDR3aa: CASSFLQEGYGYTF
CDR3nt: TGTGCCAGCAGTTTCCTACAGGAGGGCTATGGCTACACCTTC

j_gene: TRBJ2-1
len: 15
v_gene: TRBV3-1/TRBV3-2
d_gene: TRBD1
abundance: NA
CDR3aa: CASSPWDRGHNEQFF
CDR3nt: TGTGCCAGCAGCCCCTGGGACAGGGGACACAATGAGCAGTTCTTC

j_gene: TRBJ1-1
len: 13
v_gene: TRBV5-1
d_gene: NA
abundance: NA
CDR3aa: CASSLAGDLARLF
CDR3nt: TGCGCCAGCAGCTTGGCCGGGGACCTCGCTAGGCTCTTT

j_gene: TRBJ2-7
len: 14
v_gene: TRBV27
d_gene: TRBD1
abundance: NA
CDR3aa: CASSQGTGEYEQYF
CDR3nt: TGTGCCAGCAGCCAGGGGACAGGTGAATACGAGCAGTACTTC

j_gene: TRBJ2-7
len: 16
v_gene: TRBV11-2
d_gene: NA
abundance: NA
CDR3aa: CASSLDRQGRAYEQYF
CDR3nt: TGTGCCAGCAGCTTAGATCGTCAGGGGAGGGCCTACGAGCAGTACTTC

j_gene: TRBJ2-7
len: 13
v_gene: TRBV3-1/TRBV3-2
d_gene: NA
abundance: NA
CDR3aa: CASSPVGILEQYF
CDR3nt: TGTGCCAGCAGCCCCGTTGGGATTCTCGAGCAGTACTTC

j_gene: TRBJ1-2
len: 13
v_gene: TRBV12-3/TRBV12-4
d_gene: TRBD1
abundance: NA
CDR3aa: CASSPGQDRCYTF
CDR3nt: TGTGCCAGCAGCCCGGGACAGGACAGGTGCTACACCTTC

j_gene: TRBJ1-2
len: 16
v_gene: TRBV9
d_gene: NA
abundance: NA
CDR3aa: CASSVDVGRDLYGYTF
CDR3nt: TGTGCCAGCAGCGTAGACGTCGGCAGGGACTTGTATGGCTACACCTTC

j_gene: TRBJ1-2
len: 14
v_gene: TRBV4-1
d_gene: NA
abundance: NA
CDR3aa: CASSQGQANYGYTF
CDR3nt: TGCGCCAGCAGCCAAGGACAGGCTAACTATGGCTACACCTTC

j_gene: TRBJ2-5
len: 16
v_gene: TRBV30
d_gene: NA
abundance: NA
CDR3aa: CAWSVPGHPRTETQYF
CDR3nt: TGTGCCTGGAGTGTCCCGGGACACCCAAGAACGGAGACCCAGTACTTC

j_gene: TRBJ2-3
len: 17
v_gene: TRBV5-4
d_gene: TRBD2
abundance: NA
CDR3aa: CASSDLAGSFGTDTQYF
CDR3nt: TGTGCCAGCAGTGACCTAGCGGGAAGTTTTGGCACAGATACGCAGTATTTT

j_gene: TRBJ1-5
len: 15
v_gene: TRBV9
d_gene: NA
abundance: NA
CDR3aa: CASSPDGQTNQPQHF
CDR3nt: TGTGCCAGCAGCCCCGACGGACAGACGAATCAGCCCCAGCATTTT

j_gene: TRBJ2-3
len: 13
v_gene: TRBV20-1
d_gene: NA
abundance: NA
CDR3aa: CSASGLNTDTQYF
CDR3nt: TGCAGTGCTAGTGGTCTTAACACAGATACGCAGTATTTT

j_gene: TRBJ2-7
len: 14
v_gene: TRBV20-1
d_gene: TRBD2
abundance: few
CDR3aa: CSASAGVLSYEQYF
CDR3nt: TGCAGTGCTAGTGCGGGAGTTCTCTCCTACGAGCAGTACTTC

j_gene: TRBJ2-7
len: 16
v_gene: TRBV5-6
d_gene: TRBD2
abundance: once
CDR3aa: CASSDGLKRENAEQYF
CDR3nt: TGTGCCAGCAGCGACGGGTTGAAGCGGGAGAACGCCGAGCAGTACTTC

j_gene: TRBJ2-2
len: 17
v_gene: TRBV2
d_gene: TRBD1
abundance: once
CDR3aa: CASSARDRGHRTGELFF
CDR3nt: TGTGCCAGCAGCGCCCGGGACAGGGGGCATAGGACCGGGGAGCTGTTTTTT

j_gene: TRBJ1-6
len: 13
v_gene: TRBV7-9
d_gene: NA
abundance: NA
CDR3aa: CASSLRANSPLHF
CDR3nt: TGTGCCAGCAGTCTAAGAGCGAATTCACCCCTCCACTTT

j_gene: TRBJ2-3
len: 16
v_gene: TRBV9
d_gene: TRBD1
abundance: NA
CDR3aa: CASSPSPGQWTDTQYF
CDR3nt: TGTGCCAGCAGCCCATCCCCGGGACAGTGGACAGATACGCAGTATTTT

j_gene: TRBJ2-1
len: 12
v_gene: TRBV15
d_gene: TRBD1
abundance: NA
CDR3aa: CATSRDTGGRFF
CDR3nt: TGTGCCACCAGCAGAGATACAGGGGGACGGTTCTTC

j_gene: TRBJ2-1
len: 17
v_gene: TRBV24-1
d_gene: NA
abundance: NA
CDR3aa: CATSDPGPAGVYNEQFF
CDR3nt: TGTGCCACCAGTGACCCCGGACCGGCCGGGGTCTACAATGAGCAGTTCTTC

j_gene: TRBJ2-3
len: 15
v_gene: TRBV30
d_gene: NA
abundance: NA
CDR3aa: CAWSVGVLSTDTQYF
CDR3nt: TGTGCCTGGAGTGTAGGGGTCCTTAGCACAGATACGCAGTATTTT